The present T cell receptor beta chain was sequenced within a study of blood T cell repertoires in COVID-19. Turning to the study itself: Donors in the United States, Italy and Spain gave samples during acute or convalescent COVID-19. In each case, the material was cDNA or gDNA derived from T cells, B-cell-depleted T cells, or PBMCs.

The CDR3 has 14 residues. V lost 5 bases and J 14 bases, leaving 25 bases between the germline ends. CDR1 and CDR2 from the germline V gene are SGHTS and YDEGEE. Source study methods: Estimation of nucleated cell counts was performed using reference gene primer amplification. Here immunoSEQ multiplex PCR was the method, and the copy in TCRdb shows in-frame clones only, minus some. Clonal size and the V and J genes are those of that table, whereas D and trimming came from the DNA. The table has 150,000 or so clones, approximately 80% seen once. The source material was peripheral blood. J is TRBJ1-2 and V is TRBV5-8; D is uncertain. The origin of this receptor is a woman aged 60 to 75 with acute or convalescent COVID-19. CDR3 coding DNA: TGTGCCAGCAGTTTTATCGGGATTAGGCACTTGGAGACCTTC. It yields the protein CASSFIGIRHLETF.